Listed here is a single T cell receptor beta chain. Its specificity is unknown. These data are taken from a study of T cells in pancreatic ductal adenocarcinoma. The selected patients with pancreatic ductal adenocarcinoma had surgery but no neoadjuvant therapy. Regarding the study as a whole: This surgical cohort overrepresents the minority presenting with early-stage disease. Compared with tumor, blood showed more total productive templates and approximately 8-fold more clonotypes. Blood clonality (roughly 0.072) did not differ significantly from tumor (around 0.1). Enrichment of CD45RO+ effector over naive T cells in tumors may bias clonality.

Germline V gives CDR1 PRHDT, CDR2 FYEKMQ (reference sequence). CDR3 length equals 21 residues. J was trimmed by 2 bases and V by 4 bases; bases with no gene match: 24. Some clones are missing from TCRdb's copy, which holds only in-frame ones; the method was immunoSEQ multiplex PCR. This repertoire shows more than 85,000 clones, nearly 95% found once; its top ten account for under 3.5%. The source is a human donor with pancreatic ductal adenocarcinoma. Sequenced input: PBMCs. J is TRBJ2-3 and V is TRBV13; TRBD1 agrees at 7 bases. DNA for the CDR3: TGTGCCAGCAGCTCCGGGACAGCTGGGAGTAGAACGGCGGCTACCACAGATACGCAGTATTTT. Translated: CASSSGTAGSRTAATTDTQYF.